These 2 T cell receptor beta chains were all obtained from the same sample, sequenced in a study of blood T cell repertoires in COVID-19. The assay was immunoSEQ multiplex PCR, and TCRdb's table has in-frame clones only and misses some. Of roughly 180,000 clones listed, around 88% were seen once; the top ten hold about 3.6%. Source material: PBMCs or T cells enriched from blood (not recorded which). These receptors all stem from a woman aged 50 to 60 in a cohort exposed to, infected with or recovered from COVID-19 (not recorded which).

The gene calls are TRBV3-1 (or the pseudogene TRBV3-2) and TRBJ1-1, with D uncertain. In germline, CDR1 is LGHDT, CDR2 YNNKEL (reference sequence). The CDR3 consists of 11 residues. V shed 6 bases and J shed 6 bases, with 8 bases lying between them. In DNA, the CDR3 is TGTGCCAGCAGAGGAGCGGCTGAAGCTTTCTTT. Translating gives CASRGAAEAFF.

V gene TRBV15 combines with J gene TRBJ1-1; no clear D. The CDR3 is 17 amino acids. V was trimmed by 4 bases and J by 8 bases, leaving 26 bases between them. In germline, CDR1 is LNHNV, CDR2 YYDKDF (reference sequence). CDR3 DNA sequence: TGTGCCACCAGCAACACCAACCCCCCCGAGGGATACGCCGAAGCTTTCTTT. This codes for CATSNTNPPEGYAEAFF.